This TCR beta chain stems from a study of cytomegalovirus exposure and HLA in healthy donors. Overall study results and limits: In vitro, a few CMV-associated chains proved specific for CMV antigens.

The protocol was immunoSEQ multiplex PCR, while the TCRdb copy is restricted to in-frame clones and leaves out a portion. This table holds 70,000 or so clones, around 94% found once. This clone appeared once. Its antigen is as yet unknown. CDR3 length equals 14 residues. Deletions cut 6 bases from V and 3 bases from J, with 14 bases between. CDR1 is SEHNR, CDR2 FQNEAQ, per germline (reference sequence). Sequencing used PBMCs. This clonotype originated in a man in his late teens or twenties in good health and CMV-seropositive. The chain links TRBV7-9 to TRBJ1-2; possibly TRBD1 for D (5 bases). The CDR3 spells CASRGAGTYYGYTF. The CDR3 DNA sequence: TGTGCCAGCAGGGGCGCGGGGACCTACTATGGCTACACCTTC.